This TCR beta chain was profiled in a study of T-cell memory formation after mild COVID-19. General study results and limits: Some SARS-CoV-2-responding clones were already detected in memory before infection.

Trimming removed 7 bases at V and 0 bases at J, with 17 bases between. This CDR3 is built from 15 residues. Germline V gene sequence: CDR1 SQVTM, CDR2 ANQGSEA. Libraries for TCRalpha and TCRbeta carried sample barcodes and unique molecular identifiers via 5'RACE. TCRdb analysed the 5' RACE reads with MiXCR anew, one entry per CDR3 protein. This sample has about 400,000 distinct CDR3 sequences; 20% to 25% occur once, and the top ten carry under 15%. Note on this clonotype: Antigen unknown.

V and J are TRBV29-1 and TRBJ2-3, with D possibly being TRBD2 (6 bases). The TCR originated in an adult woman who had mild COVID-19 (a few samples of this study predate the infection). Cell type and time point are not known. The sequencing sample was made of PBMCs or a T cell subset sorted from them (not recorded which). CDR3 nucleotide sequence: TGCAGCGGAGCCCCCGGCAGCGGGAGCACAGATACGCAGTATTTT. Its translation is CSGAPGSGSTDTQYF.